This T cell receptor (beta chain) originates from a study of shared clonotypes between healthy human individuals. Study background: Donor composition was a couple of women and three men, aged 18 to 49.

Profiled with immunoSEQ multiplex PCR; TCRdb holds only in-frame clones, not every one. Among some 1 million clones listed, more than 65% were seen once. Nashville, Tennessee was home to all donors, each a Caucasian adult. CDR3 length: 13 residues. V was clipped by 2 bases and J by 8 bases, with 9 bases between them. The germline gives CDR1 SNHLY, CDR2 FYNNEI. This TCR derives from a man aged 18-30 years in good health. The chain uses TRBV2 and TRBJ1-4; D uncertain. Sequenced: memory CD4+ T cells sorted from blood. Noted subset: CD45RA-negative fraction. In DNA form, the CDR3 reads TGTGCCAGCAGTGAACAGGTCCTCGAAAAACTGTTTTTT. Translation gives CASSEQVLEKLFF.